Given below is one T cell receptor (beta chain) in context. The antigen is not known. The record originates from a study of shared clonotypes between healthy human individuals. Each sorted subset replicate got 200 ng genomic DNA, tens of thousands of genomes. Sequenced by immunoSEQ multiplex PCR; TCRdb stores in-frame clones only, minus some. The data contain more than 1,200,000 clones, approximately 98.5% of them singletons. General study points: Larger richness was generally estimated for naive than memory subsets. About 5% was the fraction of naive CD4 clonotypes found shared across several donors.

Specimen: naive CD4+ T cells sorted from blood. Indicated subset: CD45RA+ positively selected. This TCR derives from a man aged 25-45 years in good health.

The CDR3 loop reads CASSQLDEQYF. CDR3 coding DNA: TGTGCCAGCAGCCAGTTGGACGAGCAGTACTTC. V and J are TRBV5-6 and TRBJ2-7; D ambiguous. Trimming stripped 4 bases from V and 5 bases from J, with 7 bases between. Germline CDR1 is SGHDT and CDR2 is YYEEEE. This CDR3 is 11 amino acids long.